This T cell receptor (beta chain) was identified during a study of CD8+CD57+ T cells in acquired aplastic anemia. Background on the study: Roughly 3 ug was the average amount of DNA from sorted CD4+ and CD8+ cells. The average read count for CD4+ cells in healthy donors was about 9.9 million.

Genomic DNA, serving as template, underwent TCR beta VDJ and CDR3 profiling. TCRdb used MiXCR to reprocess the reads, holding one entry per CDR3 protein. The sample has roughly 180,000 distinct CDR3 sequences; 35% to 50% are singletons. The sample holds many counts of this clonotype. What it binds is unknown. General study findings and limits: Nearly 30 was the count of CD8+ CDR3 sequences that patients shared with controls. Any difference that existed in CD8+ Simpson's diversity between patients and controls was not significant.

In germline, CDR1 is SGHTA, CDR2 FQGNSA. The CDR3 length is 17 residues. The junction had 16 bases not matched to a gene; V was cut back by 5 bases and J by 4 bases. The specimen sequenced was sorted CD4+, CD8+, or CD8+CD57+ T cells (not recorded which) from PBMCs. The chain uses TRBV7-2 and TRBJ2-7; 8 bases are a match to TRBD2. The source is a human donor in good health. CDR3 sequence: CASSPTSLSGASYEQYF. The CDR3 nucleotides are TGTGCCAGCAGCCCAACATCACTTAGCGGGGCCTCTTACGAGCAGTACTTC.